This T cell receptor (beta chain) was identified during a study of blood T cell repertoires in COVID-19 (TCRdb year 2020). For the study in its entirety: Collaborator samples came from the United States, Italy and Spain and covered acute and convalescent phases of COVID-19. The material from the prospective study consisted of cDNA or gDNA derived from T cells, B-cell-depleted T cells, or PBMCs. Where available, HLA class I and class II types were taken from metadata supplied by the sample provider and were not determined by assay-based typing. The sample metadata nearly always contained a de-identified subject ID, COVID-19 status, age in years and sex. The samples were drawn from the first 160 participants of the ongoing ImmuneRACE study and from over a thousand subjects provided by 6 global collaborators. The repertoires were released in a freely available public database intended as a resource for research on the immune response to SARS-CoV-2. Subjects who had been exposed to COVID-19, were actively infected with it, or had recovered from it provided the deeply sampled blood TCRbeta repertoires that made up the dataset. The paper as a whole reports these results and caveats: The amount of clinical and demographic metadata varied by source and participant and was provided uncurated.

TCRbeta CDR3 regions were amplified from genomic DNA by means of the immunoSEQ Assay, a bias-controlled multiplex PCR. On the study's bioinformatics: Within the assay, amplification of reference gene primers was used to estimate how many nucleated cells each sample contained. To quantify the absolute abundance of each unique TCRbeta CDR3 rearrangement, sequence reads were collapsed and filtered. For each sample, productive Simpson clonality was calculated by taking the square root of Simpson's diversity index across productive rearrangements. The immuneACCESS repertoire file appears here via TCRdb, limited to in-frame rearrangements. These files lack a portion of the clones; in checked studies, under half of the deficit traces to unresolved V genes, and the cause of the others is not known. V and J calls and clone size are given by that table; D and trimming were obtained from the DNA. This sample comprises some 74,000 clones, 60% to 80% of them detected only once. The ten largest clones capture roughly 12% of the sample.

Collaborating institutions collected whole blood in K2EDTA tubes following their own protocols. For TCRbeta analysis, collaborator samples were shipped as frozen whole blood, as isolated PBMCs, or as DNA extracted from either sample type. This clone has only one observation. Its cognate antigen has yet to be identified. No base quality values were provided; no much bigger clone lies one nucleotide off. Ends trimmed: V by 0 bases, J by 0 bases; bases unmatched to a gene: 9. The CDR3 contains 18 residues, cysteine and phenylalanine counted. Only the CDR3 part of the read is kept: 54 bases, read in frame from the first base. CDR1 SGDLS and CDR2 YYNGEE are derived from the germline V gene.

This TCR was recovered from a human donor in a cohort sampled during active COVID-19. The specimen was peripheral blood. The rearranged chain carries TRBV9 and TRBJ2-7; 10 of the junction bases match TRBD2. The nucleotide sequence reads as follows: TGTGCCAGCAGCGTAGATGGTAGCGGGGGGATGAGCTCCTACGAGCAGTACTTC. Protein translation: CASSVDGSGGMSSYEQYF. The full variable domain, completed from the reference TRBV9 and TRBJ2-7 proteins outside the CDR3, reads DSGVTQTPKHLITATGQRVTLRCSPRSGDLSVYWYQQSLDQGLQFLIQYYNGEERAKGNILERFSAQQFPDLHSELNLSSLELGDSALYFCASSVDGSGGMSSYEQYFGPGTRLTVT.